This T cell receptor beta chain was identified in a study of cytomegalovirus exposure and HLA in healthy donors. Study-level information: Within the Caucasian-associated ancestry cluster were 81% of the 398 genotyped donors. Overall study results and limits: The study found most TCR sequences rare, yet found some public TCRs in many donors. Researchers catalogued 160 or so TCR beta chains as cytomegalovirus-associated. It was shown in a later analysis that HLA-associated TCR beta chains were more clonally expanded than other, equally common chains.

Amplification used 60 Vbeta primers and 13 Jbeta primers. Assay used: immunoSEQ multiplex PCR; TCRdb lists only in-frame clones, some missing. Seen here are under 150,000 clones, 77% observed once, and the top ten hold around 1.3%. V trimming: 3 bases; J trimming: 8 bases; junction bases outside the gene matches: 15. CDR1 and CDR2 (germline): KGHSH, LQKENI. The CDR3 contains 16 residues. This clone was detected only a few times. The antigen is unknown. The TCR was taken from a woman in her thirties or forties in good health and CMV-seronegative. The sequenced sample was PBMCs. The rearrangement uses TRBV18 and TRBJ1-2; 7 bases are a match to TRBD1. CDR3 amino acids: CASSPQPGQKVRGYTF. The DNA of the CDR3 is TGTGCCAGCTCACCTCAGCCGGGACAGAAGGTCCGGGGCTACACCTTC. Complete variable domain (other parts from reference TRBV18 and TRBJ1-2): NAGVMQNPRHLVRRRGQEARLRCSPMKGHSHVYWYRQLPEEGLKFMVYLQKENIIDESGMPKERFSAEFPKEGPSILRIQQVVRGDSAAYFCASSPQPGQKVRGYTFGSGTRLTVV.